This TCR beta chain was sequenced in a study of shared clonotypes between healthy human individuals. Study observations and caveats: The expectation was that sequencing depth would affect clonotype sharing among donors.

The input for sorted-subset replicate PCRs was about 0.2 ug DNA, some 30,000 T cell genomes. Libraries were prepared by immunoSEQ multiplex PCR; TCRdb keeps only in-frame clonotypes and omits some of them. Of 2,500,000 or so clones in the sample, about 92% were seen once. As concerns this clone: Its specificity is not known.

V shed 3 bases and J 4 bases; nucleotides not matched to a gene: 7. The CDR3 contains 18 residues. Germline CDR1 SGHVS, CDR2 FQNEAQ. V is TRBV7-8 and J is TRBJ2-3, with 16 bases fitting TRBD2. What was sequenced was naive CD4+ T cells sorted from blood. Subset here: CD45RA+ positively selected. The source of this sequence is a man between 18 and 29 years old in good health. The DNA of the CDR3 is TGTGCCAGCAGCTTGGGACTAGCGGGAGGGCCAAGGGCAGATACGCAGTATTTT. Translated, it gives CASSLGLAGGPRADTQYF.